Included here is one TCR beta chain sequence, with context. This table comes from immunoSEQ multiplex PCR, and its TCRdb copy is limited to in-frame clones, with some not included. This sample carries roughly 220,000 clones, roughly 76% of them seen once, and the ten largest clones take 6.5% to 9%. The sample belongs to a study of blood T cell repertoires in COVID-19. Trimming left V 5 bases short and J 8 bases short, with 18 bases between. The CDR3 length is 14 residues. Germline V gives CDR1 MDHEN, CDR2 SYDVKM. The chain is built from TRBV28 and TRBJ1-2; D ambiguous. Sequenced input: peripheral blood. This receptor was taken from an elderly woman with COVID-19, enrolled during active disease. The CDR3 DNA reads TGTGCCAGCAGTCCCCCCGCGGGCCAAAGGGGCTACACCTTC. Encoded protein: CASSPPAGQRGYTF.